These T cell receptor beta chains were read from a single sample in a study of monozygotic twins with inflammatory bowel disease. TCRdb reanalyzed the 5' RACE reads, giving one entry per CDR3 protein sequence and no DNA. Its table records fewer than 400,000 distinct CDR3 sequences. Sample: blood. These TCRs come from a human donor with ulcerative colitis or Crohn's disease, or a healthy co-twin of an affected twin (not recorded which). Both conserved end residues are part of each CDR3.

V: TRBV5-1; J: TRBJ1-2; CDR3: CASSLLASRTGYGYTF
V: TRBV5-1; J: TRBJ2-3; CDR3: CASSGRTSGSADTQYF
V: TRBV7-2; J: TRBJ2-4; CDR3: CASSPVLSDGAKNIQYF
V: TRBV9; J: TRBJ2-7; CDR3: CASSVESSGAHEQYF
V: TRBV12-3/TRBV12-4; J: TRBJ2-3; CDR3: CASSLTALGTQYF
V: TRBV12-3/TRBV12-4; J: TRBJ1-5; CDR3: CASSLSRGSQPQHF
V: TRBV3-1; J: TRBJ2-7; CDR3: CASSQGGTSYEQYF
V: TRBV12-3/TRBV12-4; J: TRBJ2-1; CDR3: CASSFLLERGPNPPTNNEQFF
V: TRBV5-1; J: TRBJ2-5; CDR3: CASSLGDRVFQETQYF
V: TRBV20-1; J: TRBJ1-2; CDR3: CSAWDHGNYGYTF
V: TRBV12-3/TRBV12-4; J: TRBJ1-2; CDR3: CASSFLALRDYGYTF
V: TRBV12-3/TRBV12-4; J: TRBJ2-5; CDR3: CASKRTLQETQYF
V: TRBV5-1; J: TRBJ2-5; CDR3: CASSWPSVGQTQYF
V: TRBV19; J: TRBJ2-7; CDR3: CATRDRAYEQYF
V: TRBV28; J: TRBJ1-5; CDR3: CASRDRQGRDQPQHF
V: TRBV12-3/TRBV12-4; J: TRBJ2-2; CDR3: CASSSSSMPGELFF
V: TRBV5-1; J: TRBJ2-3; CDR3: CASSLLRALKQDTQYF
V: TRBV28; J: TRBJ2-3; CDR3: CASSHRDRYTDTQYF
V: TRBV20-1; J: TRBJ2-2; CDR3: CSADTGGELFF
V: TRBV9; J: TRBJ1-5; CDR3: CASSVDGVINQPQHF
V: TRBV7-9; J: TRBJ2-1; CDR3: CASSLALPYNEQFF
V: TRBV3-1; J: TRBJ2-4; CDR3: CASSHPSRQGNIQYF
V: TRBV4-2; J: TRBJ2-5; CDR3: CASSQALAGARETQYF
V: TRBV28; J: TRBJ2-3; CDR3: CASSSVAGGAADTQYF
V: TRBV7-2; J: TRBJ2-1; CDR3: CASSPRRGNEQFF